The clone carrying this TCR beta chain has just a few counts. Antigen unknown. Time point of the sample: newly diagnosed GD, antithyroid drugs for less than 3 months. Making the TCR library involved RNA that had been extracted from PBMCs. The CDR3 length is 16 residues. V was cut by 3 bases and J by 14 bases, with 23 bases left in between. Germline V gene sequence: CDR1 MNHEY, CDR2 SMNVEV (reference sequence). The data were taken from a study of regulatory T cells in long-lasting Graves disease. Study-level results: New patients shared 800 to 1,000 public clonotypes, and persistent patients shared more, with a few thousand.

iRepertoire HTBI primers and Arm-PCR of CDR3 regions built TCR beta libraries. TCRdb recomputed calls from the multiplex PCR reads with MiXCR, one row per CDR3 protein. The repertoire holds a few hundred thousand distinct CDR3 sequences, with over 15% as singletons. The same data also went into a second study, on T cells in Graves' hyperthyroidism and ophthalmopathy.

This clonotype was sampled from a man aged 35 to 55 with Graves disease. The chain combines TRBV27 with TRBJ1-6, with D hard to call. The specimen was peripheral blood mononuclear cells (PBMCs), collected at new diagnosis, from a patient treated with antithyroid drugs. DNA for the CDR3: TGTGCCAGCAGTTTTTTTTTTGACCAGGTTCATCTAGCCCTCCACTTT. As protein: CASSFFFDQVHLALHF.